The clone carrying this T cell receptor beta chain was recorded once. Trimming removed 2 bases from V and 1 base from J, with 12 bases in between. This CDR3 has 16 residues. Germline loops: CDR1 SGHAT, CDR2 FQNNGV. This sample was taken from a study of blood T cell repertoires in COVID-19. In the source study's methods: Nucleated cell counts were estimated from reference gene primer amplification. Profiled with immunoSEQ multiplex PCR; TCRdb holds only in-frame clones, not every one. V, J and clone size are those of that table, while D and trimming were read from the DNA. The sample lists 200,000 to 250,000 clones; approximately 81% were seen once.

Sequencing was carried out using peripheral blood. The chain joins TRBV11-2 to TRBJ1-5; a weak D match, TRBD1 (5 bases). The source of this sequence is a woman of 80 years or more with active or convalescent COVID-19. As DNA, the CDR3 is TGTGCCAGCAGCTTACGAGAGACAGCGAGCAATCAGCCCCAGCATTTT. It translates to CASSLRETASNQPQHF.